The clone carrying this TCR beta chain came up many times. Antigen specificity is unknown. The read stops 3 residues short of the end of the CDR3; the missing end is completed from the germline J gene. The method was immunoSEQ multiplex PCR; TCRdb's version includes in-frame clones alone and lacks a portion of them. The sample holds roughly 70,000 clones, and no clone turns up only once. The sample comes from a study of T cell clonality in common variable immunodeficiency. Study-wide findings and caveats: TCRbeta clonality was increased in CVID versus healthy controls. Authors noted CVID clonality's cause needs subpopulation repertoire sequencing. Fewer deletions and N-nucleotide insertions were reportedly seen in common variable immunodeficiency TCR beta sequences.

V was pared by 5 bases and J by 3 bases, with 7 bases of the junction left unmatched. Germline CDR1 reads LNHDA; CDR2 reads SQIVND (reference sequence). The CDR3 covers 15 residues. What was sequenced was peripheral blood mononuclear cells. The rearrangement links TRBV19 to TRBJ1-2; TRBD1 matches at 9 bases. The receptor was derived from a person aged 18 to 69 in good health. The CDR3 is CASSPGTGLDYGYTF. The DNA read from the CDR3 is TGTGCCAGTAGTCCCGGGACAGGGTTGGACTATGGC.